This TCR beta chain was sequenced for a study of blood T cell repertoires in COVID-19. Germline-derived CDR1 and CDR2 are MNHNS and SASEGT. CDR3 size: 15 residues. V lost 2 bases to trimming and J lost 3 bases, with 11 bases between them. The method was immunoSEQ multiplex PCR; TCRdb's version includes in-frame clones alone and lacks a portion of them. The sample holds under 250,000 clones; over 65% are singletons and the top ten take just over 2.5%. The clonotype originates from a woman in her seventies with active or convalescent COVID-19. The chain recombines TRBV6-1 with TRBJ2-1, with D maybe TRBD1 (6 bases). Sequencing was done on a sample of peripheral blood. The CDR3, as DNA: TGTGCCAGCAGTGAATGGACAGTTGGCTACAATGAGCAGTTCTTC. It codes for CASSEWTVGYNEQFF.